The 32 T cell receptor beta chains reported below all come from one sample, sequenced in a study of a mutant IDH1 vaccine in newly diagnosed glioma (dated by TCRdb to 2020 to 2023). Antigens for these TCRs are unknown. The time point label for this specimen denotes: week 35, safety follow-up. Each vaccine dose was 300 ug of a 20-mer mutant IDH1 peptide in Montanide, given subcutaneously with topical imiquimod. Library preparation was by the immunoSEQ multiplex PCR assay. Drawn from immuneACCESS, this table holds only the in-frame rearrangements with V and J called that TCRdb kept. Clones are partly lost; checked studies trace under half to an unresolved V gene and leave the rest unexplained. This sample comprises about 50,000 clones, 84% of them detected only once. The top ten clonotypes cover 4.1% of the sample. Here the sequenced sample was PBMCs, taken from a glioma patient whose treatment included an IDH1 peptide vaccine. These TCRs come from a woman aged 18-35 years with glioma.

This clone has a single count. DNA of the CDR3: TGTGCCAGCGGAGGAATGGGACAGAACTATGGCTACACCTTC. Translated, it gives CASGGMGQNYGYTF. The chain links TRBV2 to TRBJ1-2, with 7 bases identical to TRBD1. The CDR3 totals 14 residues. The germline V gene has CDR1 SNHLY and CDR2 FYNNEI. J lost 2 bases, V lost 8 bases, and 8 bases had no gene match. Drawing the rest from reference TRBV2 and TRBJ1-2, the complete variable domain is EPEVTQTPSHQVTQMGQEVILRCVPISNHLYFYWYRQILGQKVEFLVSFYNNEISEKSEIFDDQFSVERPDGSNFTLKIRSTKLEDSAMYFCASGGMGQNYGYTFGSGTRLTVV.

Only a few counts were recorded for this clone. This rearrangement joins TRBV4-3 to TRBJ1-1; D gene unclear. V was shortened by 1 base and J by 11 bases, with 8 bases between the two germline ends. Germline CDR1 LGHNA, CDR2 YSLEER. CDR3 length: 11 amino acids. The CDR3 DNA reads as TGCGCCAGCAGCCAAGGGGAGTCGGCTTTCTTT. Translation gives CASSQGESAFF.

The chain combines TRBV9 with TRBJ2-1; 10 bases line up with TRBD2. The CDR3 is 15 amino acids. The trim removed 5 bases at V and 8 bases at J, leaving 10 bases unmatched. Germline V gene lookup returns CDR1 SGDLS and CDR2 YYNGEE. The CDR3 protein is CASSLGAGGLYEQFF. The CDR3 nucleotides are TGTGCCAGCAGTTTAGGAGCGGGGGGGCTCTATGAGCAGTTCTTC. Filled out from reference TRBV9 and TRBJ2-1, the complete variable domain reads DSGVTQTPKHLITATGQRVTLRCSPRSGDLSVYWYQQSLDQGLQFLIQYYNGEERAKGNILERFSAQQFPDLHSELNLSSLELGDSALYFCASSLGAGGLYEQFFGPGTRLTVL.

The rearrangement uses TRBV19 and TRBJ2-2; D gene unclear. Germline lookup yields CDR1 LNHDA and CDR2 SQIVND (reference sequence). This CDR3 comprises 15 residues. V shed 10 bases and J shed 3 bases, with 18 bases lying between them. The CDR3 nucleotides are TGTGCCACCTCACCAAGGGCACTGCACACCGGGGAGCTGTTTTTT. It codes for CATSPRALHTGELFF.

The chain joins TRBV2 to TRBJ2-5; D not resolved. The CDR3 consists of 10 residues. V lost 11 bases to trimming and J lost 5 bases, with 9 bases between them. Germline V gives CDR1 SNHLY, CDR2 FYNNEI. CDR3 residues: CAYLRETQYF. DNA of the CDR3: TGTGCCTACCTACGGGAGACCCAGTACTTC.

This sequence joins TRBV27 and TRBJ1-2; 7 bases agree with TRBD1. Trimming at V came to 5 bases and at J to 6 bases, leaving 6 bases not matched to a gene. The germline V gene encodes CDR1 MNHEY and CDR2 SMNVEV (reference sequence). The CDR3 is 13 amino acids. The CDR3 nucleotides are TGTGCCAGCAGTCCACAGGGGATGGATGGCTACACCTTC. It translates to CASSPQGMDGYTF.

This clone counts as medium-sized. This chain connects TRBV25-1 to TRBJ2-2; perhaps D is TRBD1 or TRBD2 (6 bases each). V was clipped by 7 bases and J by 6 bases, with 12 bases between them. Germline V gene data show CDR1 as MGHDK and CDR2 as SYGVNS. This CDR3 comprises 13 residues. This chain's CDR3 is CASTGGPAGELFF. The CDR3 DNA reads TGTGCCAGCACCGGGGGCCCGGCCGGGGAGCTGTTTTTT.

The chain uses TRBV18 and TRBJ2-4; possibly TRBD1 for D (5 bases). Deletions cut 6 bases from V and 0 bases from J, with 18 bases between. The CDR3 sequence is 17 residues long. CDR1 is KGHSH, CDR2 LQKENI, per germline. The CDR3 sequence: CASSPYLVQVAKNIQYF. In DNA form, the CDR3 reads TGTGCCAGCTCGCCGTACCTTGTACAGGTAGCCAAAAACATTCAGTACTTC.

The chain joins TRBV6-8 to TRBJ1-4, with D perhaps matching TRBD1 (5 bases). The CDR3 covers 17 residues. CDR1 is MNHGY, CDR2 SAAAGT, per germline. Trimming took off 6 bases at V and 3 bases at J, with 20 bases between the two ends. The CDR3 sequence: CASSRSSGAGPNEKLFF. The CDR3 DNA sequence: TGTGCCAGCAGCCGATCCTCCGGGGCCGGACCTAATGAAAAACTGTTTTTT.

The chain couples TRBV5-8 to TRBJ2-5; possible D gene TRBD1, 6 bases. Trimming took 0 bases from V and 5 from J, leaving 8 bases between them. The CDR3 consists of 13 residues. Germline V gives CDR1 SGHTS, CDR2 YDEGEE. In DNA, the CDR3 is TGTGCCAGCAGCTTGGCAAGGGGGGAGACCCAGTACTTC. It codes for CASSLARGETQYF.

This chain uses TRBV6-1 with TRBJ2-1, with 7 positions matching TRBD2. Germline V gives CDR1 MNHNS, CDR2 SASEGT. Unmatched junction bases numbered 5, after V lost 5 bases and J lost 1 base. The CDR3 extends over 15 amino acids. CDR3 sequence: CASSSFSGSYNEQFF. The CDR3 coding sequence is TGTGCCAGCAGTTCTTTTAGCGGGTCCTACAATGAGCAGTTCTTC.

This chain links TRBV7-8 with TRBJ2-1; no definite D call. The CDR3 sequence is 15 residues long. Between the trimmed V and J ends, which lost 0 bases and 3 bases, there was a span of 9 bases. Germline assignment: CDR1 SGHVS and CDR2 FQNEAQ. The CDR3 loop reads CASSLAGKFYNEQFF. CDR3 bases: TGTGCCAGCAGCTTAGCGGGGAAATTCTACAATGAGCAGTTCTTC.

The chain recombines TRBV19 with TRBJ2-6; TRBD2 might be the D (6 bases). The CDR3 spans 18 residues. Deletions cut 1 base from V and 0 bases from J, with 13 bases between. Germline lookup yields CDR1 LNHDA and CDR2 SQIVND (reference sequence). This CDR3 is CASSIGPGARSGANVLTF. The DNA of the CDR3 is TGTGCCAGTAGTATAGGTCCGGGAGCCCGCTCTGGGGCCAACGTCCTGACTTTC.

The V gene is TRBV19, the J gene TRBJ1-2; D unclear. Trimming cost V 1 base and J 4 bases, with 10 bases left between them. Germline assignment: CDR1 LNHDA and CDR2 SQIVND (reference sequence). This CDR3 comprises 14 residues. The CDR3 spells CASSIVGQIYGYTF. Written as DNA, the CDR3 is TGTGCCAGTAGTATAGTGGGCCAGATCTATGGCTACACCTTC. The variable domain in full, with the rest retrieved from reference TRBV19 and TRBJ1-2, is DGGITQSPKYLFRKEGQNVTLSCEQNLNHDAMYWYRQDPGQGLRLIYYSQIVNDFQKGDIAEGYSVSREKKESFPLTVTSAQKNPTAFYLCASSIVGQIYGYTFGSGTRLTVV.

The gene calls are TRBV6-1 and TRBJ2-2; D uncertain. Germline V gene data show CDR1 as MNHNS and CDR2 as SASEGT. The CDR3 sequence is 15 residues long. V was clipped by 1 base and J by 0 bases, with 6 bases between them. CDR3 bases: TGTGCCAGCAGTGAAGAGCCCGCGAACACCGGGGAGCTGTTTTTT. Translation: CASSEEPANTGELFF.

The chain has TRBV6-6 and TRBJ2-7; D is unclear. V was shortened by 0 bases and J by 0 bases, with 9 bases between the two germline ends. This CDR3 spans 15 amino acids. The germline V gene has CDR1 MNHNY and CDR2 SVGAGI (reference sequence). CDR3 DNA: TGTGCCAGCAGTTACTCGTTGGCGAGCTCCTACGAGCAGTACTTC. As protein: CASSYSLASSYEQYF.

In this sample, this clone turned up once. The rearrangement uses TRBV6-4 and TRBJ2-3; 10 bases match TRBD2. V shed 6 bases and J 2 bases; nucleotides not matched to a gene: 8. CDR3 length equals 16 residues. Germline V lookup: CDR1 MRHNA, CDR2 SNTAGT. The CDR3 reads CASSSTSGPFTDTQYF. The CDR3 bases are TGTGCCAGCAGCTCGACTAGCGGGCCTTTCACAGATACGCAGTATTTT.

The rearrangement links TRBV5-1 to TRBJ1-1; D remains ambiguous. The germline V gene has CDR1 SGHRS and CDR2 YFSETQ. Trimming left V 1 base short and J 0 bases short, with 7 bases between. CDR3 length equals 14 residues. The CDR3 is CASSLTAMNTEAFF. DNA of the CDR3: TGCGCCAGCAGCTTGACAGCTATGAACACTGAAGCTTTCTTT.

The chain has TRBV27 and TRBJ1-1, with D maybe TRBD1 (6 bases). This CDR3 is built from 15 residues. CDR1 and CDR2 from the germline V gene are MNHEY and SMNVEV (reference sequence). Trimming shortened V by 5 bases and J by 2 bases, and 15 bases separated the two germline ends. The CDR3 loop is CASSPRTGKNTEAFF. The CDR3 nucleotides are TGTGCCAGCAGTCCGAGAACAGGGAAAAACACTGAAGCTTTCTTT.

The V gene is TRBV14, the J gene TRBJ2-5, with 10 bases matching TRBD2. Germline CDR1 and CDR2: SGHDN and FVKESK. The CDR3 runs 15 residues. The trim removed 2 bases at V and 4 bases at J, leaving 4 bases unmatched. The CDR3 loop reads CASSQFPSGGETQYF. The CDR3 bases are TGTGCCAGCAGCCAATTTCCTAGCGGGGGAGAGACCCAGTACTTC.

This clone has a single count. The rearrangement joins TRBV29-1 to TRBJ1-2; 9 bases fit TRBD1. The CDR3 has 13 residues. Germline-derived CDR1 and CDR2 are SQVTM and ANQGSEA. The V gene end was trimmed by 7 bases and the J gene end by 2 bases; junction bases not matched to a gene: 5. Here the CDR3 DNA reads TGCAGCGCCCCGGGACAGGGAAACTATGGCTACACCTTC. Protein product: CSAPGQGNYGYTF.

The chain couples TRBV18 to TRBJ1-1; tentative D call: TRBD1 (5 bases). Germline V CDR1 and CDR2: KGHSH, LQKENI. With 1 base removed from V and 0 bases from J, the gap between germline ends came to 12 bases. CDR3 size: 16 residues. CDR3 region: CASSPLDQGMNTEAFF. The DNA for the CDR3 is TGTGCCAGCTCACCACTCGACCAGGGAATGAACACTGAAGCTTTCTTT.

CDR3 in amino acids: CASSVEVLGPGNTEAFF. The CDR3 coding sequence is TGTGCCAGCAGCGTAGAGGTCCTGGGGCCGGGGAACACTGAAGCTTTCTTT. The rearrangement links TRBV9 to TRBJ1-1; possible D gene TRBD1, 5 bases. Looked up from germline, CDR1 is SGDLS and CDR2 is YYNGEE. The CDR3 sequence is 17 residues long. Trimming took 0 bases from V and 1 from J, leaving 16 bases between them. Variable domain in full (rest from reference TRBV9 and TRBJ1-1): DSGVTQTPKHLITATGQRVTLRCSPRSGDLSVYWYQQSLDQGLQFLIQYYNGEERAKGNILERFSAQQFPDLHSELNLSSLELGDSALYFCASSVEVLGPGNTEAFFGQGTRLTVV.

The chain is built from TRBV7-8 and TRBJ1-2; 7 bases match TRBD1. Germline-derived CDR1 and CDR2 are SGHVS and FQNEAQ. This CDR3 is built from 15 residues. V dropped 3 bases and J dropped 7; count of bases not matched to a gene: 11. CDR3 region: CASSLSLQGKGGYTF. The CDR3 coding sequence is TGTGCCAGCAGCTTGTCCTTACAGGGGAAAGGTGGCTACACCTTC.

The chain carries TRBV18 and TRBJ2-3; a possible D gene is TRBD2 (6 bases). The CDR3 consists of 15 residues. Germline CDR1 and CDR2: KGHSH and LQKENI. Trimming removed 0 bases from V and 1 base from J, with 8 bases in between. CDR3 bases: TGTGCCAGCTCACCACCTCGCGGGGGCACAGATACGCAGTATTTT. Translation gives CASSPPRGGTDTQYF.

The V call is TRBV5-1, the J call TRBJ1-5, with no clear D. Germline lookup yields CDR1 SGHRS and CDR2 YFSETQ. The CDR3 is 14 amino acids. The ends were cut back, 0 bases at V and 4 bases at J, with 8 bases in the middle. This CDR3 is CASSLGLSNQPQHF. CDR3 in DNA: TGCGCCAGCAGCTTGGGCCTTTCGAATCAGCCCCAGCATTTT.

This rearrangement joins TRBV30 to TRBJ2-5; D gene unclear. This CDR3 comprises 14 residues. The germline gives CDR1 GTSNPN, CDR2 SVGIG (reference sequence). Trimming left V 5 bases short and J 5 bases short, with 18 bases between. The CDR3 sequence is CAWGPRGSRETQYF. The CDR3 nucleotides are TGTGCCTGGGGTCCCCGCGGTAGCAGGGAGACCCAGTACTTC.

A single count supports this clone. The DNA of the CDR3 is TGTGCCAGCACTTGGACAGCGTCCTACGAGCAGTACTTC. Its translation is CASTWTASYEQYF. The chain carries TRBV6-1 and TRBJ2-7, with D maybe TRBD1 (6 bases). V was trimmed by 7 bases and J by 1 base, leaving 11 bases between them. The CDR3 has 13 amino acids. From germline, CDR1 is MNHNS and CDR2 SASEGT.

The chain employs TRBV7-2 and TRBJ1-5; 12 bases line up with TRBD1. The ends lost 5 bases at V and 1 base at J; junction bases unmatched: 12. The germline V gene encodes CDR1 SGHTA and CDR2 FQGNSA. The CDR3 extends over 19 amino acids. The CDR3 DNA sequence: TGTGCCAGCAGCGCCGCCGGGACAGGGGGCCATTTAAGCAATCAGCCCCAGCATTTT. Translating it yields CASSAAGTGGHLSNQPQHF.

The chain carries TRBV9 and TRBJ2-7; a weak D match, TRBD1 (6 bases). V was shortened by 0 bases and J by 6 bases, with 13 bases between the two germline ends. There are 14 residues in the CDR3. Per germline, CDR1 SGDLS and CDR2 YYNGEE. CDR3 region: CASSVAGQDGEQYF. The CDR3 DNA reads TGTGCCAGCAGCGTAGCGGGACAAGACGGCGAGCAGTACTTC.

V gene TRBV27 combines with J gene TRBJ2-1; 11 bases map to TRBD2. The CDR3 totals 15 residues. CDR1 and CDR2 from the germline V gene are MNHEY and SMNVEV (reference sequence). The V segment lost 4 bases and the J segment 3 bases; nucleotides outside the gene matches: 2. In DNA, the CDR3 is TGTGCCAGCAGTTCGGGGACTAGCGGCTACAATGAGCAGTTCTTC. Translated: CASSSGTSGYNEQFF.

V and J are TRBV4-3 and TRBJ2-6; D is undetermined. This CDR3 comprises 14 residues. Deletions cut 3 bases from V and 0 bases from J, with 3 bases between. From germline, CDR1 is LGHNA and CDR2 YSLEER. The CDR3, as DNA: TGCGCCAGCAGCCAGGACTCTGGGGCCAACGTCCTGACTTTC. This codes for CASSQDSGANVLTF.